This T cell receptor (beta chain) originates from a study of blood T cell repertoires in COVID-19. Study summary: Sites in the United States, Italy and Spain provided acute and convalescent COVID-19 samples. In each case, the material was cDNA or gDNA derived from T cells, B-cell-depleted T cells, or PBMCs.

The authors' processing: Nucleated cell counts were estimated from reference gene primer amplification. Sequencing was performed with immunoSEQ multiplex PCR; in TCRdb, only in-frame clones are kept and a portion is missing. Clone size and the V and J calls come from that table; the DNA yielded D and trimming. The sample consists of over 100,000 clones, more than 80% of them appearing once. The V gene end was trimmed by 4 bases and the J gene end by 3 bases; junction bases not matched to a gene: 4. The length of the CDR3 is 14 residues. Germline V gene data show CDR1 as KGHSH and CDR2 as LQKENI. Sample: peripheral blood. The clonotype originates from a human donor in a cohort sampled during active COVID-19. This sequence joins TRBV18 and TRBJ1-2; TRBD1 matches at 8 bases. The CDR3, as DNA: TGTGCCAGCTCACGGTTGACAGGGGACTATGGCTACACCTTC. It translates to CASSRLTGDYGYTF.